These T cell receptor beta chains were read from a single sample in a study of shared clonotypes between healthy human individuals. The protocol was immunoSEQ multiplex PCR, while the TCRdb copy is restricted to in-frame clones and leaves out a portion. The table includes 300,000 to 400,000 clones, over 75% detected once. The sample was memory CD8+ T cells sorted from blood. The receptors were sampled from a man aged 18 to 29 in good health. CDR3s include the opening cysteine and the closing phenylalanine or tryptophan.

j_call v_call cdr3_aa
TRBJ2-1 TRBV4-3 CASSQDLGVNEQFF
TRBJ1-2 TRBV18 CASSPPSRDGDCTF
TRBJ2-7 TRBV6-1 CASTPFHYEQYF
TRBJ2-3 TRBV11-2 CASSRYPGLRPTSTDTQYF
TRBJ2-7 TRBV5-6 CASSLGLVAYEQYF
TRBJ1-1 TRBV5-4 CASSFGHSYTEAFF
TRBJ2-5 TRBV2 CASRLNRVEQYF
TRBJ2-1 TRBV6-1 CASSEASIRYNEQFF
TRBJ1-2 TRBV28 CASSLGQGINYGYTF
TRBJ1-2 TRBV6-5 CASSQVGYYGYTF
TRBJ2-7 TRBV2 CASTQHGTGADEQYF
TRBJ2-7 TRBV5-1 CASSLGLLYSYEQYF
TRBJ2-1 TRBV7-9 CASSSNWTWLPYNEQFF